Listed here is a single T cell receptor (beta chain). Between the trimmed V and J ends, which lost 3 bases and 1 base, there was a span of 6 bases. This CDR3 has 13 amino acids. Germline-derived CDR1 and CDR2 are LGHDT and YNNKEL (reference sequence). The data were obtained in a study of blood T cell repertoires in COVID-19. For the study at large: Donors in the United States, Italy and Spain gave samples during acute or convalescent COVID-19.

Participants came from around 25 US areas, aged about 18 to 89 years. Two negative PCRs, clearance, or symptom resolution characterized the recovered Cohort 3 donors. The method was immunoSEQ multiplex PCR; TCRdb's version includes in-frame clones alone and lacks a portion of them. The sample yields fewer than 350,000 clones, under 90% seen once. The receptor was isolated from a woman in her 40s who had recovered from COVID-19. The material sequenced was PBMCs or T cells enriched from blood (not recorded which). The chain joins TRBV3-1 (or the pseudogene TRBV3-2) to TRBJ2-5; D remains unclear. The CDR3 loop reads CASSHNSQETQYF. CDR3 DNA: TGTGCCAGCAGCCACAATAGCCAAGAGACCCAGTACTTC.